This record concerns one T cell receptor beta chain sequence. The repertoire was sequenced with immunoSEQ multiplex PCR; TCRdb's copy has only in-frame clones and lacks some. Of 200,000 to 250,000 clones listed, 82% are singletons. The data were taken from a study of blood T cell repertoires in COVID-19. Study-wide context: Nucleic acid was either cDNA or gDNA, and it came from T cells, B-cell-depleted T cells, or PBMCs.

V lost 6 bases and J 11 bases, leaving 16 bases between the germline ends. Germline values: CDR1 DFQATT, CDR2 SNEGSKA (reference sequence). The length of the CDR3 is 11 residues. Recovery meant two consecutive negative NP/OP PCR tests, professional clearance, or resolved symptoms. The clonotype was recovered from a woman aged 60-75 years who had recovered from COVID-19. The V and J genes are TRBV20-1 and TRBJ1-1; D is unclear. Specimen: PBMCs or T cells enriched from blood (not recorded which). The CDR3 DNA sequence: TGCAGTGCCAACCTCCGGGGAAAGGCTTTCTTT. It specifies CSANLRGKAFF.